This entry lists 29 T cell receptor beta chains sequenced from one sample in a study of shared clonotypes between healthy human individuals. Profiled with immunoSEQ multiplex PCR; TCRdb holds only in-frame clones, not every one. The sample includes 110,000 or so clones, roughly 70% seen only once; the top ten take around 26%. The sequenced sample was memory CD8+ T cells sorted from blood. As to subset: CD45RO+ cells pooled with CCR7-negative TemRA cells. The receptor set was obtained from a woman aged 25 to 39 in good health.

J is TRBJ2-5 and V is TRBV4-2; 9 bases map to TRBD1. Unmatched junction bases numbered 11, after V lost 0 bases and J lost 9 bases. Germline CDR1 LGHNA, CDR2 YNFKEQ. The CDR3 contains 16 residues. CDR3 nucleotides: TGTGCCAGCAGCCAAGATCTGGGACAGGGAAGTTCGGCCCAGTACTTC. It specifies CASSQDLGQGSSAQYF.

This chain uses TRBV28 with TRBJ2-2, with 9 bases identical to TRBD1. Germline loops: CDR1 MDHEN, CDR2 SYDVKM. CDR3 length: 15 amino acids. J was trimmed by 6 bases and V by 2 bases; bases with no gene match: 4. This CDR3 is CASSLRDRDSGELFF. The CDR3 DNA is TGTGCCAGCAGTTTAAGGGACAGGGATTCCGGGGAGCTGTTTTTT.

A few counts support this clone. The chain joins TRBV6-1 to TRBJ2-7, with D perhaps matching TRBD2 (5 bases). The germline V and J ends were trimmed by 7 bases and 1 base, with 14 bases remaining between them. The CDR3 sequence is 14 residues long. Germline CDR1 is MNHNS and CDR2 is SASEGT. The DNA of the CDR3 is TGTGCCAGCAATCTAGGGTGGAGGTCCTACGAGCAGTACTTC. It translates to CASNLGWRSYEQYF.

The gene calls are TRBV10-3 and TRBJ1-1; D not certain. The CDR3 covers 13 residues. With 6 bases removed from V and 1 base from J, the gap between germline ends came to 9 bases. In germline, CDR1 is ENHRY, CDR2 SYGVKD. The chain's CDR3 is CAIRLGSNTEAFF. The DNA for the CDR3 is TGTGCCATCAGACTTGGGTCGAACACTGAAGCTTTCTTT.

This clone was seen repeatedly, ten times or more. The rearrangement joins TRBV15 to TRBJ1-5, with TRBD1 matching over 7 bases. Germline lookup yields CDR1 LNHNV and CDR2 YYDKDF (reference sequence). The CDR3 totals 13 residues. V was clipped by 3 bases and J by 7 bases; unmatched bases: 3. CDR3 in DNA: TGTGCCACCAGCAGCCTCAGGGGGCAGCCCCAGCATTTT. It codes for CATSSLRGQPQHF.

The chain uses TRBV5-5 and TRBJ2-5; the match to TRBD1 covers 7 bases. Trimming cost V 6 bases and J 5 bases; bases outside gene matches: 10. This CDR3 is built from 14 residues. CDR1 and CDR2 from the germline V gene are SGHKS and YYEKEE (reference sequence). The CDR3 region has the DNA TGTGCCAGCATCCCGGGACAGACAGGGGAGACCCAGTACTTC. Translating gives CASIPGQTGETQYF.

This clone was seen only a few times. The rearrangement uses TRBV11-2 and TRBJ2-7, with a possible D match to TRBD2 (6 bases). V lost 5 bases and J lost 5, with 13 bases in between. The length of the CDR3 is 13 residues. The V gene's germline CDR1 is SGHAT and CDR2 FQNNGV. The CDR3 nucleotides read TGTGCCAGCAGCGGGAGGAACCCCAACGAGCAGTACTTC. Protein: CASSGRNPNEQYF.

This clone occurred a few times. This chain uses TRBV10-2 with TRBJ2-4; unclear D gene. This CDR3 spans 11 amino acids. V dropped 3 bases and J dropped 12 bases, with 9 bases sitting between them. Germline V gene sequence: CDR1 WSHSY, CDR2 SAAADI. CDR3 DNA: TGCGCCAGCAGTGACGTACTGAGTCAGTACTTC. Translation: CASSDVLSQYF.

This chain connects TRBV9 to TRBJ1-3; TRBD1 matches 7 bases. The V gene's germline CDR1 is SGDLS and CDR2 YYNGEE. V trimming: 0 bases; J trimming: 4 bases; junction bases outside the gene matches: 4. This CDR3 is built from 15 residues. The CDR3 DNA reads as TGTGCCAGCAGCGTAGCGGGACAGCTGGGAAACACCATATATTTT. Its translation: CASSVAGQLGNTIYF. Drawing the rest from reference TRBV9 and TRBJ1-3, the complete variable domain is DSGVTQTPKHLITATGQRVTLRCSPRSGDLSVYWYQQSLDQGLQFLIQYYNGEERAKGNILERFSAQQFPDLHSELNLSSLELGDSALYFCASSVAGQLGNTIYFGEGSWLTVV.

The rearrangement links TRBV5-1 to TRBJ2-1; D might be TRBD2 (5 bases). Germline CDR1 reads SGHRS; CDR2 reads YFSETQ. The ends were cut back, 3 bases at V and 0 bases at J, with 19 bases in the middle. This CDR3 is built from 18 residues. The CDR3 loop is CASSSHAGMQSSYNEQFF. CDR3 DNA sequence: TGCGCCAGCAGCTCCCACGCCGGGATGCAGAGCTCCTACAATGAGCAGTTCTTC. The whole variable domain, filled in from reference TRBV5-1 and TRBJ2-1, reads KAGVTQTPRYLIKTRGQQVTLSCSPISGHRSVSWYQQTPGQGLQFLFEYFSETQRNKGNFPGRFSGRQFSNSRSEMNVSTLELGDSALYLCASSSHAGMQSSYNEQFFGPGTRLTVL.

The chain carries TRBV21-1 and TRBJ2-7; the tabulated D call, TRBD2, remains unverified against the DNA. TRBV21-1 is termed a pseudogene. There are 16 residues in the CDR3. The CDR3 sequence is CASSSLLAIILHEQYF. CDR3 DNA: TGTGCCAGCAGCAGCCTGCTAGCGATTATCTTGCACGAGCAGTACTTC.

Turning to this clone: Additional DNA sequences in this sample encode the identical CDR3. Here the CDR3 DNA reads TGCGCCAGCAGCGCTAACCAAGAGACCCAGTACTTC. This codes for CASSANQETQYF. This rearrangement joins TRBV5-1 to TRBJ2-5; D ambiguous. CDR3 length equals 12 residues. V was cut by 4 bases and J by 0 bases, with 4 bases left in between. Per germline, CDR1 SGHRS and CDR2 YFSETQ.

Here the CDR3 reads CASSDPGTSGNYEQYF. As DNA, the CDR3 is TGTGCCAGCAGCGACCCCGGGACTAGCGGGAACTACGAGCAGTACTTC. The chain carries TRBV28 and TRBJ2-7, with 13 bases matching TRBD2. With V trimmed by 6 bases and J by 3 bases, 8 bases remained unmatched. The CDR3 covers 16 residues. Germline V gene data show CDR1 as MDHEN and CDR2 as SYDVKM.

This rearrangement joins TRBV7-6 to TRBJ2-7; weak D call: TRBD2 (6 bases). The V end was cut by 7 bases, the J end by 2 bases, with 18 bases between. The germline V gene encodes CDR1 SGHVS and CDR2 FNYEAQ. The CDR3 is 15 amino acids. CDR3 in amino acids: CASIAEGSGTYEQYF. CDR3 bases: TGTGCCAGCATCGCGGAGGGTAGCGGCACCTACGAGCAGTACTTC.

The rearrangement links TRBV11-2 to TRBJ2-2, with TRBD2 matching 13 bases. Germline V lookup: CDR1 SGHAT, CDR2 FQNNGV. J lost 5 bases, V lost 4 bases, and 4 bases had no gene match. The CDR3 loop spans 16 amino acids. This CDR3 reads CASSSGLAGVTGELFF. CDR3 DNA sequence: TGTGCCAGCAGCTCCGGACTAGCGGGAGTGACCGGGGAGCTGTTTTTT.

Only a few counts were recorded for this clone. The chain has TRBV29-1 and TRBJ1-2; 7 positions match TRBD1. This CDR3 region has 14 residues. Germline V gives CDR1 SQVTM, CDR2 ANQGSEA. V was clipped by 6 bases and J by 5 bases; unmatched bases: 12. As DNA, the CDR3 is TGCAGCGTCATCGCAGGGCAGGGGGGATATGGCTACACCTTC. The encoded protein is CSVIAGQGGYGYTF.

This clone came up once. CDR3 bases: TGTGCCAGCAGCCAAGAATCTCTCGGGGGCTTGCCCTACGAGCAGTACTTC. Translated, it gives CASSQESLGGLPYEQYF. The chain joins TRBV11-2 to TRBJ2-7; D is perhaps TRBD1 or TRBD2 (6 bases each). CDR1 is SGHAT and CDR2 is FQNNGV in the germline V gene. The ends were cut back, 5 bases at V and 2 bases at J, with 22 bases in the middle. The CDR3 consists of 17 residues. The entire variable domain, with the rest obtained from reference TRBV11-2 and TRBJ2-7, is as follows: EAGVAQSPRYKIIEKRQSVAFWCNPISGHATLYWYQQILGQGPKLLIQFQNNGVVDDSQLPKDRFSAERLKGVDSTLKIQPAKLEDSAVYLCASSQESLGGLPYEQYFGPGTRLTVT.

At least ten counts were recorded for this clone. The V gene is TRBV7-8, the J gene TRBJ2-7, with D hard to call. Germline CDR1 SGHVS, CDR2 FQNEAQ. The CDR3 spans 16 residues. The V and J ends lost 1 base and 0 bases respectively, with 13 bases between them. The CDR3 here is CASSLGMGASSYEQYF. The CDR3, as DNA: TGTGCCAGCAGCTTAGGAATGGGTGCGAGCTCCTACGAGCAGTACTTC.

This clone was detected many times. This chain links TRBV19 with TRBJ2-5; perhaps TRBD2 as D (7 bases). Trimming cost V 3 bases and J 5 bases, with 16 bases left between them. The germline CDR1 and CDR2 sequences are LNHDA and SQIVND (reference sequence). This CDR3 comprises 15 residues. The CDR3: CASSIWGGLGETQYF. CDR3 nucleotides: TGTGCCAGTAGTATCTGGGGGGGCCTCGGGGAGACCCAGTACTTC.

This clone was counted once. In DNA form, the CDR3 reads TGCGCCAGCAGTCCTAGCGGGAGGGCCCTCGCCTACAATGAGCAGTTCTTC. Its protein product is CASSPSGRALAYNEQFF. The chain uses TRBV5-1 and TRBJ2-1, with 12 bases fitting TRBD2. Unmatched junction bases numbered 8, after V lost 5 bases and J lost 2 bases. The CDR3 totals 17 residues. Germline-derived CDR1 and CDR2 are SGHRS and YFSETQ.

The chain employs TRBV19 and TRBJ2-7, with a tentative D call TRBD1 (6 bases). Per germline, CDR1 LNHDA and CDR2 SQIVND (reference sequence). V was shortened by 4 bases and J by 0 bases, with 19 bases between the two germline ends. CDR3 length: 17 amino acids. The CDR3 nucleotides are TGTGCCAGTAGTAAAGCCTACCGGGACAAGAGCTCCTACGAGCAGTACTTC. It yields the protein CASSKAYRDKSSYEQYF.

The gene calls are TRBV19 and TRBJ2-2; 7 bases line up with TRBD1. The CDR3 totals 15 residues. Germline values: CDR1 LNHDA, CDR2 SQIVND (reference sequence). V lost 6 bases, J lost 5 bases, and 9 bases stayed unmatched. CDR3 amino acids: CASRDRTGRTGELFF. CDR3 DNA sequence: TGTGCCAGTAGAGACAGGACAGGACGAACCGGGGAGCTGTTTTTT.

This clone was detected ten times or more. In nucleotides, the CDR3 is TGTGCCAGCAGTGCACATCCTGAGGCGAACACCGGGGAGCTGTTTTTT. Translating it yields CASSAHPEANTGELFF. The J gene is TRBJ2-2, the V gene TRBV25-1; D remains ambiguous. Trimming took off 4 bases at V and 0 bases at J, with 12 bases between the two ends. The CDR3 covers 16 residues. Germline CDR1 MGHDK, CDR2 SYGVNS.

This clone was seen a few times. This chain uses TRBV5-1 with TRBJ2-5; 13 positions agree with TRBD2. Germline V lookup: CDR1 SGHRS, CDR2 YFSETQ. V shed 4 bases, J shed 5 bases, and the junction held 2 bases outside the gene matches. CDR3 length: 14 residues. The CDR3 DNA follows: TGCGCCAGCAGCCTGACTAGCGGGAGGGAGACCCAGTACTTC. Residues: CASSLTSGRETQYF.

A note on this clone: At one end the junction does not follow the germline gene, possibly because of a read error. The same CDR3 is also encoded by other DNA sequences in this sample. CDR3 amino acids: CASSSRLEGSYEQYF. The CDR3, as DNA: TGTGCCAGCAGCTCCAGACTAGAAGGCTCCTACGAGCAGTACTTC. V and J are TRBV4-1 and TRBJ2-7; possibly TRBD2 for D (6 bases). The CDR3 has 15 residues. The V gene's germline CDR1 is MGHRA and CDR2 YSYEKL.

This clone showed up just once. The chain is built from TRBV19 and TRBJ1-3; D remains unclear. CDR1 and CDR2 (germline): LNHDA, SQIVND (reference sequence). The V end lost 7 bases, the J end lost 0 bases, and 13 bases lay between the germline ends. The CDR3 consists of 15 residues. The CDR3 DNA is TGTGCCAGTAACCTCGTCTGGGGCTCTGGAAACACCATATATTTT. It yields the protein CASNLVWGSGNTIYF.

The chain is built from TRBV2 and TRBJ2-3, with TRBD1 matching over 8 bases. There are 16 residues in the CDR3. V shed 4 bases, J shed 0 bases, and the junction held 6 bases outside the gene matches. Germline V gene data show CDR1 as SNHLY and CDR2 as FYNNEI. The CDR3 region is CASSGQGLASTDTQYF. As DNA, the CDR3 is TGTGCCAGCAGTGGACAGGGGCTTGCCAGCACAGATACGCAGTATTTT.

The gene calls are TRBV18 and TRBJ1-1; D is unclear. CDR1 and CDR2 (germline): KGHSH, LQKENI. V was clipped by 6 bases and J by 3 bases, with 8 bases between them. This CDR3 is built from 12 residues. In nucleotides, the CDR3 is TGTGCCAGCTCGTCAATTTACACTGAAGCTTTCTTT. As protein: CASSSIYTEAFF. Variable domain in full (rest from reference TRBV18 and TRBJ1-1): NAGVMQNPRHLVRRRGQEARLRCSPMKGHSHVYWYRQLPEEGLKFMVYLQKENIIDESGMPKERFSAEFPKEGPSILRIQQVVRGDSAAYFCASSSIYTEAFFGQGTRLTVV.

The chain has TRBV11-2 and TRBJ2-1; weak D call: TRBD2 (6 bases). The length of the CDR3 is 17 residues. V gave up 0 bases and J gave up 2 bases, with 14 bases separating them. Germline CDR1 SGHAT, CDR2 FQNNGV. The CDR3 loop is CASSLDLRGLPYNEQFF. The CDR3 DNA follows: TGTGCCAGCAGCTTAGATCTCCGGGGACTTCCCTACAATGAGCAGTTCTTC.